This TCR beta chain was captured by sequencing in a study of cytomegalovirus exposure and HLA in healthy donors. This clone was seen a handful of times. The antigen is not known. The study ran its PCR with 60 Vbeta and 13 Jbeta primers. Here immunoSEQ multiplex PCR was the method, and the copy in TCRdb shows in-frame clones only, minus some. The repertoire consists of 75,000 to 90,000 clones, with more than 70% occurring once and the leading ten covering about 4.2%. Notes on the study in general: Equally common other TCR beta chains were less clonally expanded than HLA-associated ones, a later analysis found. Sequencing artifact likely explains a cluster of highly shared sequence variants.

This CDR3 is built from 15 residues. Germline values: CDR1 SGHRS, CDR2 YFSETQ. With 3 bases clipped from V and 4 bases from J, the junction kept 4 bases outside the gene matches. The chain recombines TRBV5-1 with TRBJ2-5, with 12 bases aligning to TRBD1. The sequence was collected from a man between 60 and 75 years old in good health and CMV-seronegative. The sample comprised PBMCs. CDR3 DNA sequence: TGCGCCAGCAGCTGGGGGACAGGGGGCGGAGAGACCCAGTACTTC. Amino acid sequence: CASSWGTGGGETQYF.